The clone carrying this T cell receptor beta chain was seen a few times. The antigen is unknown. TCRdb called the 5' RACE reads again in MiXCR, with one record for every CDR3 protein. The profile shows about 920,000 distinct CDR3 sequences, about 12% of them singletons. The data originate from a study of identical twins. Study-wide findings and caveats: Findings came from cross-sectional statistics, without long-term follow-up of donors.

These sequences were also reported in another study, on yellow fever vaccine responses in identical twins. That report adds: The authors reported partly convergent, partly personalized vaccine responses in identical twins.

The sequencing sample was made of PBMCs. The clonotype originates from a woman aged 18-29 years in good health.

The CDR3 DNA sequence: TGTGCCAGCTCTAGCGGGAGGATCTATGAGCAGTTCTTC. It is translated as CASSSGRIYEQFF. The V gene is TRBV18, the J gene TRBJ2-1, with 10 nucleotides matching TRBD2. Germline values: CDR1 KGHSH, CDR2 LQKENI. CDR3 length equals 13 residues. The J segment lost 8 bases and the V segment lost 6 bases, leaving 4 bases of the junction unmatched.